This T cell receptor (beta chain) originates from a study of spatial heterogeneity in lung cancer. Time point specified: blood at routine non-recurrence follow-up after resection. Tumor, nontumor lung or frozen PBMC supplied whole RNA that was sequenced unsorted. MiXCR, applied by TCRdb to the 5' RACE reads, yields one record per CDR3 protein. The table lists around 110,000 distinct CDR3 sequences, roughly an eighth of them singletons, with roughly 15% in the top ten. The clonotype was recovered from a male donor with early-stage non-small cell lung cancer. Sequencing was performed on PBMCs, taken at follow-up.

The CDR3 sequence: CASSQDLRPDEQFF. Here the CDR3 DNA reads TGCGCCAGCAGCCAAGATCTTCGCCCGGATGAGCAGTTCTTC. The chain has TRBV4-3 and TRBJ2-1; D uncertain. The germline V and J ends were trimmed by 0 bases and 8 bases, with 11 bases remaining between them. In germline, CDR1 is LGHNA, CDR2 YSLEER. The CDR3 is 14 residues long.